The T cell receptor beta chain described here comes from a study of blood T cell repertoires in COVID-19. Study at large: Samples of COVID-19 (acute and convalescent) were obtained from the United States, Italy and Spain. T cells, B-cell-depleted T cells, or PBMCs provided the cDNA or gDNA that served as material.

Trimming took 4 bases from V and 0 from J, leaving 17 bases between them. Germline V CDR1 and CDR2: SGHNT, YYREEE (reference sequence). The CDR3 has 18 amino acids. In the authors' methods: Amplification with reference gene primers provided the estimates of nucleated cell counts. The protocol was immunoSEQ multiplex PCR, while the TCRdb copy is restricted to in-frame clones and leaves out a portion. For V, J and clone size, that table is used; D and trimming come from the DNA. This sample has 60,000 to 80,000 clones, with just over 85% found just once. This TCR was recovered from a human donor in a cohort sampled during active COVID-19. The chain has TRBV5-4 and TRBJ2-6; a weak D match, TRBD2 (5 bases). Input material: peripheral blood. CDR3 sequence: CASSPGIGERSGANVLTF. The CDR3, as DNA: TGTGCCAGCAGCCCTGGCATCGGGGAGCGCTCTGGGGCCAACGTCCTGACTTTC.